This T cell receptor beta chain is drawn from a study of a mutant IDH1 vaccine in newly diagnosed glioma. V lost 0 bases to trimming and J lost 1 base, with 9 bases between them. From germline, CDR1 is MGHRA and CDR2 YSYEKL. This CDR3 spans 15 amino acids. TCRdb's copy holds only in-frame clones and misses some; the assay was immunoSEQ multiplex PCR. The data hold about 68,000 clones, with 80% to 85% observed a single time. With respect to this clone: What it binds is unknown.

Time point described: week 35, safety follow-up. Each vaccine dose was 300 ug of mutant IDH1 20-mer peptide, with topical imiquimod. The sequenced sample was PBMCs, obtained from a glioma patient whose treatment included an IDH1 peptide vaccine. The sequence was collected from a man in his late teens or twenties with glioma. V usage is TRBV4-1 and J usage is TRBJ1-2, with D possibly being TRBD1 (5 bases). CDR3 bases: TGCGCCAGCAGCCAAGATGCAGGGTTTAACTATGGCTACACCTTC. It yields the protein CASSQDAGFNYGYTF.